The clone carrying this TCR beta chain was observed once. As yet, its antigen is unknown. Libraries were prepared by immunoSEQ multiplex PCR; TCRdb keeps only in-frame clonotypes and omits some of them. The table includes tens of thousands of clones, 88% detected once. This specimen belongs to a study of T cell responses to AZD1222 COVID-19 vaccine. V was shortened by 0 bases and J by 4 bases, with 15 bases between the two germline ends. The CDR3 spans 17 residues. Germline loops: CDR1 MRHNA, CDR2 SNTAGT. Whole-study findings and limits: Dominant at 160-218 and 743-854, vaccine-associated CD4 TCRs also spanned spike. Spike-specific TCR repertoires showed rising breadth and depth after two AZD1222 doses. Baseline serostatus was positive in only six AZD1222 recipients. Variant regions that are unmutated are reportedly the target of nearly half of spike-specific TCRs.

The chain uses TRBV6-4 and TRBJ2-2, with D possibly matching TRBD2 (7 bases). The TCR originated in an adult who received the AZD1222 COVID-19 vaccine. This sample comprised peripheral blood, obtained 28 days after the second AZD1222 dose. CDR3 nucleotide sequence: TGTGCCAGCAGTGACTCGGACTTGGGGGGGCTCACCGGGGAGCTGTTTTTT. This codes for CASSDSDLGGLTGELFF.